These 14 T cell receptor beta chains came from one sample sequenced in a study of blood T cell repertoires in COVID-19. The method was immunoSEQ multiplex PCR; TCRdb's version includes in-frame clones alone and lacks a portion of them. This table holds 130,000 or so clones, 77% found once. Sequenced: peripheral blood. The receptors come from a man aged 80 or over with acute or convalescent COVID-19.

The gene calls are TRBV5-4 and TRBJ2-2, with TRBD1 matching 9 bases. The CDR3 runs to 15 residues. Germline assignment: CDR1 SGHNT and CDR2 YYREEE (reference sequence). Trimming at V came to 4 bases and at J to 5 bases, leaving 6 bases not matched to a gene. In DNA, the CDR3 is TGTGCCAGCAGCCGGGACAGGGTATCGACCGGGGAGCTGTTTTTT. The encoded protein is CASSRDRVSTGELFF.

This clone was seen a handful of times. The V call is TRBV5-1, the J call TRBJ2-7; TRBD1 agrees at 7 bases. The CDR3 has 14 amino acids. The germline CDR1 and CDR2 sequences are SGHRS and YFSETQ. Trimming took 2 bases from V and 2 from J; bases not matched to a gene: 4. The CDR3 region has the DNA TGCGCCAGCAGCTTAATGACAGGGACCTACGAGCAGTACTTC. Translating gives CASSLMTGTYEQYF.

The chain carries TRBV18 and TRBJ1-5; D ambiguous. CDR1 is KGHSH, CDR2 LQKENI, per germline. Trimming took 5 bases from V and 3 from J, leaving 11 bases between them. The CDR3 length is 14 residues. The CDR3 here is CASSGAGTNQPQHF. The DNA of the CDR3 is TGTGCCAGCTCAGGCGCAGGTACCAATCAGCCCCAGCATTTT.

This clone is a singleton in its sample. The rearrangement joins TRBV9 to TRBJ2-5, with a weak D call TRBD2 (5 bases). The CDR3 sequence is 14 residues long. The V gene lost 4 bases and the J gene lost 4 bases, with 14 bases spanning the gap. CDR1 is SGDLS and CDR2 is YYNGEE in the germline V gene. This chain's CDR3 is CASSQTARGETQYF. The CDR3 DNA is TGTGCCAGCAGCCAAACGGCCCGGGGAGAGACCCAGTACTTC. Based on the CDR3 plus reference TRBV9 and TRBJ2-5, the full variable domain is DSGVTQTPKHLITATGQRVTLRCSPRSGDLSVYWYQQSLDQGLQFLIQYYNGEERAKGNILERFSAQQFPDLHSELNLSSLELGDSALYFCASSQTARGETQYFGPGTRLLVL.

This rearrangement joins TRBV9 to TRBJ2-5, with D possibly being TRBD1 (5 bases). This CDR3 has 14 residues. Germline lookup yields CDR1 SGDLS and CDR2 YYNGEE. V was clipped by 1 base and J by 2 bases, with 9 bases between them. DNA for the CDR3: TGTGCCAGCAGCGTACAGGGAAGTCAAGAGACCCAGTACTTC. Translating gives CASSVQGSQETQYF.

Remarks on this clone: Other nucleotide sequences in the sample specify the same CDR3. The chain couples TRBV9 to TRBJ1-2, with unresolved D. Trimming took off 0 bases at V and 0 bases at J, with 3 bases between the two ends. The germline V gene has CDR1 SGDLS and CDR2 YYNGEE. The CDR3 contains 13 residues. The CDR3 here is CASSVDSNYGYTF. The CDR3 bases are TGTGCCAGCAGCGTAGACTCTAACTATGGCTACACCTTC.

This clone was found a few times. This rearrangement joins TRBV10-3 to TRBJ1-2; TRBD1 might be the D (5 bases). The CDR3 length is 13 residues. The V gene's germline CDR1 is ENHRY and CDR2 SYGVKD. V gave up 5 bases and J gave up 8 bases, with 15 bases separating them. CDR3 residues: CAISPRGDDGYTF. The CDR3 bases are TGTGCCATCAGTCCGCGGGGGGACGACGGCTACACCTTC.

This chain joins TRBV4-2 and TRBJ1-3, with 8 bases fitting TRBD1. CDR1 is LGHNA, CDR2 YNFKEQ, per germline. After removal of 3 bases from V and 3 bases from J, the junction contained 4 bases not matched to a gene. This CDR3 contains 15 residues. CDR3 amino acids: CASSHLQGGGNTIYF. CDR3 nucleotide sequence: TGTGCCAGCAGCCATCTACAGGGGGGTGGAAACACCATATATTTT.

V usage is TRBV6-5 and J usage is TRBJ2-1; TRBD1 matches 8 bases. The V segment lost 7 bases and the J segment 5 bases; nucleotides outside the gene matches: 10. The CDR3 spans 15 residues. Germline lookup yields CDR1 MNHEY and CDR2 SVGAGI. The CDR3 nucleotides read TGTGCCAGCACCCCGTGGGGGACAGGTAACAATGAGCAGTTCTTC. Translated, it gives CASTPWGTGNNEQFF.

This clone was counted between two and nine times. This chain joins TRBV11-3 and TRBJ2-1; 8 bases agree with TRBD2. The CDR3 spans 13 residues. Germline V gene lookup returns CDR1 SGHNT and CDR2 YENEEA. V lost 3 bases, J lost 6 bases, and 1 base stayed unmatched. CDR3 coding DNA: TGTGCCAGCAGCTTGAGCGGGGGCAATGAGCAGTTCTTC. This encodes CASSLSGGNEQFF.

The chain links TRBV6-5 to TRBJ2-3, with 7 bases aligning to TRBD1. The J segment lost 3 bases and the V segment lost 4 bases, leaving 4 bases of the junction unmatched. Germline loops: CDR1 MNHEY, CDR2 SVGAGI. The CDR3 is 14 amino acids. CDR3 in DNA: TGTGCCAGCAGTTCGACAGGGATGACAGATACGCAGTATTTT. Protein product: CASSSTGMTDTQYF.

This chain joins TRBV3-1 (or the pseudogene TRBV3-2) and TRBJ2-5; 10 bases map to TRBD1. From germline, CDR1 is LGHDT and CDR2 YNNKEL (reference sequence). V was pared by 1 base and J by 4 bases, with 6 bases of the junction left unmatched. CDR3 length: 16 amino acids. DNA of the CDR3: TGTGCCAGCAGCCAAGTCGGGACAGGGGAAGGAGAGACCCAGTACTTC. This sequence encodes CASSQVGTGEGETQYF.

V usage is TRBV14 and J usage is TRBJ1-3, with TRBD1 matching over 9 bases. Trimming at V came to 5 bases and at J to 2 bases, leaving 10 bases not matched to a gene. Germline V gene sequence: CDR1 SGHDN, CDR2 FVKESK. The CDR3 totals 17 residues. Here the CDR3 DNA reads TGTGCCAGCAGCTCATTTACGGGGACAGGGCCTGGAAACACCATATATTTT. Amino acid sequence: CASSSFTGTGPGNTIYF. Drawing the rest from reference TRBV14 and TRBJ1-3, the complete variable domain is EAGVTQFPSHSVIEKGQTVTLRCDPISGHDNLYWYRRVMGKEIKFLLHFVKESKQDESGMPNNRFLAERTGGTYSTLKVQPAELEDSGVYFCASSSFTGTGPGNTIYFGEGSWLTVV.

CDR3 in DNA: TGTGCCAGCAGTCCTCCGGGACTAGCGGGGGGAAGGACCGGGGAGCTGTTTTTT. Its protein is CASSPPGLAGGRTGELFF. This chain uses TRBV2 with TRBJ2-2; 15 positions match TRBD2. This CDR3 has 18 residues. Germline trimming cut 5 bases from V and 5 bases from J; bases unmatched to any gene: 9. Germline loops: CDR1 SNHLY, CDR2 FYNNEI.